Presented here are 15 T cell receptor beta chains from one specimen sequenced in a study of cytomegalovirus exposure and HLA in healthy donors. PCR was performed using 60 Vbeta and 13 Jbeta primers. The repertoire was sequenced with immunoSEQ multiplex PCR; TCRdb's copy has only in-frame clones and lacks some. The sample has 95,000 to 150,000 clones, roughly 9% seen once. The sequencing input was PBMCs. The source is a woman aged 40 to 49 in good health and CMV-seropositive.

The chain carries TRBV5-1 and TRBJ1-4; no clear D. The CDR3 spans 15 residues. CDR1 is SGHRS, CDR2 YFSETQ, per germline. V was cut by 2 bases and J by 0 bases, with 8 bases left in between. The CDR3 region is CASSFSLATNEKLFF. In nucleotides, the CDR3 is TGCGCCAGCAGCTTTAGTTTAGCAACTAATGAAAAACTGTTTTTT.

The rearrangement joins TRBV7-9 to TRBJ2-7, with a possible D match to TRBD2 (6 bases). Between the trimmed V and J ends, which lost 5 bases and 6 bases, there was a span of 17 bases. There are 14 residues in the CDR3. Per germline, CDR1 SEHNR and CDR2 FQNEAQ (reference sequence). The CDR3 DNA reads as TGTGCCAGCAGCAAGACTAGTTCCCTCTCCGAGCAGTACTTC. It is translated as CASSKTSSLSEQYF.

The chain recombines TRBV6-6 with TRBJ2-2; the D gene is possibly TRBD1 (8 bases). Deletions cut 6 bases from V and 3 bases from J, with 14 bases between. Germline V gives CDR1 MNHNY, CDR2 SVGAGI (reference sequence). The CDR3 sequence is 15 residues long. The DNA for the CDR3 is TGTGCCAGCAGACAGGGGGGGGCGTACACCGGGGAGCTGTTTTTT. It specifies CASRQGGAYTGELFF.

This clone has only a few counts. V is TRBV6-5 and J is TRBJ1-2; D unresolved. There are 14 residues in the CDR3. V dropped 7 bases and J dropped 4 bases, with 16 bases sitting between them. Germline V gives CDR1 MNHEY, CDR2 SVGAGI. CDR3 sequence (DNA): TGTGCCAGCACCAACCTTGAGGGCGTCTATGGCTACACCTTC. Encoded protein: CASTNLEGVYGYTF.

This rearrangement joins TRBV18 to TRBJ1-1, with 7 bases fitting TRBD1. The CDR3 consists of 16 residues. Trimming cost V 8 bases and J 0 bases; bases outside gene matches: 12. CDR1 and CDR2 (germline): KGHSH, LQKENI. CDR3 DNA sequence: TGTGCCAGCACCCCCAACTCGGGACAGCTGAACACTGAAGCTTTCTTT. Translation gives CASTPNSGQLNTEAFF. Supplemented by reference TRBV18 and TRBJ1-1, the full variable domain reads NAGVMQNPRHLVRRRGQEARLRCSPMKGHSHVYWYRQLPEEGLKFMVYLQKENIIDESGMPKERFSAEFPKEGPSILRIQQVVRGDSAAYFCASTPNSGQLNTEAFFGQGTRLTVV.

The V gene is TRBV5-4, the J gene TRBJ1-1; D perhaps matches TRBD1 (5 bases). CDR3 size: 11 residues. The germline V and J ends were trimmed by 4 bases and 7 bases, with 8 bases remaining between them. CDR1 and CDR2 from the germline V gene are SGHNT and YYREEE (reference sequence). In DNA form, the CDR3 reads TGTGCCAGCAGCCCGGGGGGTGAAGCTTTCTTT. Residues: CASSPGGEAFF.

The chain links TRBV19 to TRBJ1-5; D is perhaps TRBD1 (6 bases). The CDR3 length is 15 residues. V lost 5 bases to trimming and J lost 2 bases, with 13 bases between them. Germline CDR1 reads LNHDA; CDR2 reads SQIVND (reference sequence). The CDR3 loop is CASSLGGAGNQPQHF. The CDR3 coding sequence is TGTGCCAGTAGTCTGGGGGGGGCTGGCAATCAGCCCCAGCATTTT.

Only a few counts were recorded for this clone. V and J are TRBV7-8 and TRBJ1-5; D might be TRBD1 (6 bases). Germline V lookup: CDR1 SGHVS, CDR2 FQNEAQ. V lost 1 base and J lost 5, with 15 bases in between. The CDR3 runs to 16 residues. CDR3 in DNA: TGTGCCAGCAGCTTAGAGACAGGTGCGGTCCATCAGCCCCAGCATTTT. This translates into CASSLETGAVHQPQHF.

The chain couples TRBV10-3 to TRBJ1-2, with 10 positions matching TRBD1. The V gene end was trimmed by 4 bases and the J gene end by 4 bases; junction bases not matched to a gene: 0. The CDR3 contains 13 residues. The germline V gene has CDR1 ENHRY and CDR2 SYGVKD. The CDR3 DNA reads TGTGCCATCAGTGGGGACAGGGGCTATGGCTACACCTTC. As protein: CAISGDRGYGYTF.

This clone was observed a handful of times. The chain links TRBV29-1 to TRBJ1-3, with D perhaps matching TRBD1 (6 bases). Trimming took 1 base from V and 4 from J, leaving 14 bases between them. The CDR3 runs to 15 residues. CDR1 and CDR2 (germline): SQVTM, ANQGSEA. The CDR3 sequence is CSVEGAGAEGNTIYF. The CDR3 DNA is TGCAGCGTTGAAGGGGCAGGGGCAGAAGGAAACACCATATATTTT.

This clone appeared a few times. The chain employs TRBV18 and TRBJ2-1, with 8 bases that match TRBD1. This CDR3 comprises 16 residues. The trim removed 5 bases at V and 5 bases at J, leaving 11 bases unmatched. The germline gives CDR1 KGHSH, CDR2 LQKENI. The CDR3 nucleotides are TGTGCCAGCTCAACAAACAGGGGGAATCTGGACAATGAGCAGTTCTTC. It codes for CASSTNRGNLDNEQFF.

A word on this clone: One end of the junction does not line up with germline, which may come from a read error. The chain uses TRBV20-1 and TRBJ2-5; D uncertain. The DNA end favors TRBJ2-7, so the J call may be wrong. CDR1 and CDR2 from the germline V gene are DFQATT and SNEGSKA (reference sequence). The CDR3 runs to 10 residues. In nucleotides, the CDR3 is TGCAGTGCTGGAGAATACGAGCAGTACTTC. Protein sequence: CSAGEYEQYF.

This clone was counted only a few times. CDR3 region: CASSPPLLGEGYTF. The CDR3 DNA is TGCGCCAGCAGCCCTCCCCTTTTGGGAGAAGGCTACACCTTC. V and J are TRBV5-1 and TRBJ1-2; D gene unclear. This CDR3 is built from 14 residues. Trimming removed 4 bases from V and 8 bases from J, with 18 bases in between. Germline-derived CDR1 and CDR2 are SGHRS and YFSETQ. Together with reference TRBV5-1 and TRBJ1-2, the CDR3 gives the full variable domain: KAGVTQTPRYLIKTRGQQVTLSCSPISGHRSVSWYQQTPGQGLQFLFEYFSETQRNKGNFPGRFSGRQFSNSRSEMNVSTLELGDSALYLCASSPPLLGEGYTFGSGTRLTVV.

A few counts support this clone. J is TRBJ2-7 and V is TRBV27, with 8 bases identical to TRBD2. Germline V gene data show CDR1 as MNHEY and CDR2 as SMNVEV (reference sequence). CDR3 length: 14 residues. The V segment lost 2 bases and the J segment 4 bases; nucleotides outside the gene matches: 4. The CDR3 sequence: CASSLRRGVYEQYF. The CDR3 DNA follows: TGTGCCAGCAGTTTAAGGCGGGGGGTTTACGAGCAGTACTTC.

This clone has a handful of counts. The CDR3 region is CASSGQQGRGSYNEQFF. DNA of the CDR3: TGTGCCAGCAGTGGGCAACAGGGAAGGGGCTCCTACAATGAGCAGTTCTTC. The chain recombines TRBV6-1 with TRBJ2-1; D is possibly TRBD1 (6 bases). Germline V gene sequence: CDR1 MNHNS, CDR2 SASEGT. Trimming cost V 4 bases and J 0 bases, with 16 bases left between them. The CDR3 covers 17 residues.